The sequence of this T cell receptor beta chain was determined in a study of neurological immune-mediated disorders. Trimming pared 2 bases from V and 8 bases from J, leaving 16 bases between. There are 16 residues in the CDR3. CDR1 is SGHTA, CDR2 FQGNSA, per germline. The cDNA was generated by 5'RACE with 10-nucleotide random UMIs. A single run covered 15-18 subjects with over 180 million TCR-beta sequences. In TCRdb, the 5' RACE reads were re-called with MiXCR into one record per CDR3 protein. The data show fewer than 85,000 distinct CDR3 sequences, roughly 18% seen once. This clonotype occurred a few times. Its antigen is currently unknown. Whole-study findings and limits: The greatest TCR clonal expansion appeared in HTLV-1-associated myelopathy and the smallest, falling below healthy controls, in multiple sclerosis.

The V gene is TRBV7-2, the J gene TRBJ1-6, with unresolved D. The sample comprised PBMCs. The sequence was collected from a middle-aged woman in good health. CDR3 sequence (DNA): TGTGCCAGCAGCTTAAGTCAGGCTCGGGGTTATTCACCCCTCCACTTT. Its translation is CASSLSQARGYSPLHF.